Given below is one TCR beta chain in context. Which antigen it targets is not known. Base-call qualities are not available, and no considerably larger clone is one nucleotide away. The cohort comprised several hundred healthy bone marrow donors. All cohort members were sampled while nominally healthy, although unrecorded immune exposures were likely present. The donor tested CMV seronegative, placing the donor among the 350 to 400 seronegative members of the cohort. Each donor provided a peripheral blood sample, and peripheral blood mononuclear cells were used for TCR beta sequencing. The Qiagen DNeasy Blood Extraction Kit was used to extract genomic DNA from the blood cell samples. The junction carries 6 bases between V and J, which are trimmed by 2 bases and 5 bases respectively. Based on the germline V gene (reference sequence), the CDR1 and CDR2 sequences are GTSNPN and SVGIG. Its CDR3 holds 11 amino acids, cysteine through phenylalanine. Only the CDR3 region is kept as DNA, spanning 33 bases read in frame from base 1.

This entry is derived from a study of cytomegalovirus exposure and HLA in healthy donors (dated 2017 in TCRdb). For the wider study: In an earlier analysis of approximately 500 of the donors, approximately 260 Gb of sequence data and just under 120 million unique TCR beta sequences from roughly 190 million T cells were reported. Roughly 300 gigabases of sequencing data and around 85 million unique TCR sequences made up an early release that covered nearly 650 HLA-typed donors. Among the roughly 380 genotyped donors, approximately 77% belonged to the genetic ancestry cluster associated with self-reported Caucasian donors. The study was designed to test whether signatures of past pathogen exposure could be identified by cataloging public T cell receptors. The study profiled the T cell repertoires of 500 to 800 subjects by immunosequencing and related them to cytomegalovirus serostatus. In addition to the first cohort of roughly 670 subjects, a separate validation cohort of around 110 different subjects was used. High-throughput TCR immunosequencing, statistical association of individual TCRs with disease status, and machine learning were combined to predict cytomegalovirus infection status. A later analysis re-analyzed previously published TCR beta repertoires from 666 donors and added high-resolution HLA genotyping to study TCR occurrence patterns. In the later analysis, no new phenotypic data were used to find candidate immune exposures; instead, reliance was placed on TCR beta sequences and their occurrence across donors. An earlier analysis of 587 of the donors used high-throughput TCR beta sequencing to judge whether each TCR beta V gene segment behaved as functional or pseudogenic. Donor age, sex, ethnicity and CMV serostatus were compiled together with the repertoire data. Genome-wide SNP genotypes for about 65% of the 666 donors were used in a later genetic analysis, which treated that subset as a discovery cohort. Every repertoire in the discovery cohort had been generated on one and the same sequencing platform. HLA typing covered class I and class II loci at four-digit resolution. The number of typed donors differed by locus: roughly 620-640 for A, B, C, DRB1 and DQB1; 522 for DQA1; some 590 for DPA1; and about 450 for DPB1. Roughly 5 DR-DQ haplotypes were handled as single units for association and clustering, since linkage in the cohort was strong. Among roughly 400 genotyped donors of the cohort, an average of roughly 230,000 unique TCR beta nucleotide sequences was sequenced per donor, of which 15% to 20% were non-productive. Broad study findings and their caveats: In a later genetic analysis, a missense DCLRE1C variant was associated with V-gene and J-gene trimming of TCR beta chains, and the association was replicated in an independent cohort. Because HLA typing was unavailable for some donors at each locus, only the typed subset was used in association tests. Presence/absence analyses assumed roughly uniform sequencing depth across donors, an assumption that may not hold. A later analysis found that most CMV-associated TCR beta chains appeared HLA-restricted, with HLA associations seemingly driven largely by CMV exposure. A later analysis found that HLA-associated TCR beta chains were more clonally expanded and had lower generation probabilities than equally common non-associated chains. Across donors, most TCR sequences were observed very rarely, whereas some public TCRs were present in many individuals. The study gave a list of under 200 TCR beta chains associated with cytomegalovirus. Specific HLA alleles were associated with 15,000 to 20,000 TCR beta sequences at a false discovery rate of 0.05 in a later analysis. The classifier was reported to diagnose cytomegalovirus status with high specificity and sensitivity in both the original and validation cohorts. Broadly in line with IMGT annotations, most TCR beta V segments showed up in productive rearrangements about 90% or about 30% of the time in an earlier analysis of a few hundred of the donors. The cohort was sequenced for TCR beta chains only, and without alpha or paired-chain data the features that could be detected were limited. CMV serostatus was the only immune exposure information available for the cohort. A cluster of highly shared sequence variants was judged likely to represent a technical artifact of the sequencing pipeline. Because counts were too low, some 17 rarely observed V segments, including chromosome 9 orphons, were excluded from the earlier analysis of a few hundred of the donors. A further reported finding was that TCR beta sequences accurately predicted the HLA-A and HLA-B alleles for most subjects in the first cohort. In a later analysis, TCR association rates were found to vary across HLA loci, with the most associated TCRs seen for DRB1 alleles and the fewest for HLA-C alleles. The authors suggested that the approach could potentially be generalized to other disease states and immunological phenotypes. In a later analysis, several top co-occurrence clusters were reported to appear linked to parvovirus B19, influenza, CMV and Epstein-Barr virus. Some IMGT-functional V segments, including TRBV6-2 and TRBV6-3, could not be distinguished by the 87-base-pair reads and were therefore excluded. Three of the identified cytomegalovirus-associated TCR beta chains were confirmed in vitro to be specific for cytomegalovirus antigens. Correlated functional status among segregating V segments might be attributable to linkage disequilibrium, but an unknown experimental factor could not be ruled out. In a later genetic analysis, fewer N-insertions in productive TCRs were reported among donors in an Asian-associated ancestry cluster than the roughly 700-donor mean. When HLA alleles, especially DR and DQ, strongly co-occurred, TCR associations were difficult to assign to individual alleles.

Library prep was done by the immunoSEQ multiplex PCR assay. For the multiplex PCR, a mixture combining 60 forward primers for TCR Vbeta segments and 13 reverse primers for TCR Jbeta segments was used. Amplification of the CDR3 region of rearranged TCR beta genes was performed with a multiplex PCR assay on genomic DNA. On the Illumina HiSeq System, the amplified TCR beta libraries were sequenced as 87-base-pair reads. The study's processing was this. In a later analysis, roughly 80 million unique TCR beta chains were counted across the roughly 700 repertoires, and roughly 11 million of these chains were shared by at least two donors. Raw reads were error-corrected and collapsed into unique sequences with a nearest-neighbor algorithm that merged closely related sequences to remove PCR and sequencing errors. Alignment of CDR3 sequences to IMGT reference sequences was used to assign V, D and J gene segments. Each retained sequence needed at least a six-nucleotide match to both a V gene segment and a J gene segment. A rearrangement counted as productive if the CDR3 had no stop codons and remained in frame with V and J, and every other rearrangement counted as non-productive. CDR3 was defined by IMGT convention, running from the second conserved V-encoded cysteine to the conserved J-encoded phenylalanine. The earlier analysis of about 590 of the donors excluded sequences that lacked an unambiguous match to a single V gene segment. An earlier analysis of roughly 590 of the donors called V segments functional above 56.7% productive rearrangements and segregating when the between-donor standard deviation exceeded 5%. To diagnose cytomegalovirus status from the catalog of TCR beta chain sequences, a statistical classification framework was built. V and J gene assignment, in a later analysis, came from comparing TCR nucleotide sequences with IMGT/GENE-DB human TR gene sequences. In a later analysis, CDR3 sequences and most-parsimonious VDJ recombination scenarios were assigned using the TCRdist pipeline. In a later analysis, each TCR beta chain was defined by its CDR3 amino acid sequence together with its V-gene family, and reads without a unique V-gene family were excluded. In a later analysis, 450 to 600 highly shared, low-generation-probability nucleotide sequences were removed to address suspected cross-contamination and a sequencing artifact. For each public chain, a later analysis derived a clonal expansion index from normalized ranks of inferred template counts within each repertoire. In a later analysis, generation probabilities were computed using a VDJ recombination model fitted to out-of-frame rearrangements, and the results were checked against IGoR. In a later analysis, TCR-TCR, TCR-HLA and TCR-CMV co-occurrence was scored with hypergeometric tests, and a repertoire-size bias correction was applied to TCR pairs. To estimate false discovery rates, a later analysis permuted the HLA or CMV assignments 20 times. In a later analysis, co-occurring TCRs were grouped using DBSCAN, and TCRdist sequence similarity was added for clustering within HLA-allele-positive subsets. For co-occurrence clustering, repertoires with fewer than 30,000 or more than 120,000 public chains were excluded, along with roughly 5 repertoires with anomalous nucleotide sharing. The source is immuneACCESS, and TCRdb retained only in-frame sequences with V and J called. Part of the clones is not carried over; for the studies checked, unresolved V genes explain less than half of this, and the remainder is unexplained. Clonal size and the V and J genes are those of that table, whereas D and trimming came from the DNA. Counted in this sample were under 150,000 clones; 80% of them appeared once. Of the sample, 2.5% to 3.5% falls within the top ten clones.

The clonotype was recovered from a male donor in good health and CMV-seronegative. Sequenced input: PBMCs. The sequence links TRBV30 to TRBJ1-2, with the D gene too uncertain to name. The DNA is as follows: TGTGCCTGGAGTCCTTTTTATGGCTACACCTTC. Translated, it gives CAWSPFYGYTF.